This is a list of T cell receptor beta chains from one sample in a study of cytomegalovirus exposure and HLA in healthy donors. TCRdb's copy holds only in-frame clones and misses some; the assay was immunoSEQ multiplex PCR. The repertoire holds 100,000 to 150,000 clones, with roughly 79% as singletons. Sample: PBMCs. The receptor source for this set is a woman between 18 and 29 years old in good health and CMV-seronegative. CDR3s include the opening cysteine and the closing phenylalanine or tryptophan. D genes are given only for firm matches. Not all rows give a size; the values are once, few, many and, for expanded clones, a class.

clone size: once; V gene: TRBV27; J gene: TRBJ2-3; D gene: TRBD2; CDR3 DNA: TGTGCCAGCAGTGAAATCGGGCGGCTAGCGGAGATAGATACGCAGTATTTT; CDR3 protein: CASSEIGRLAEIDTQYF
clone size: -; V gene: TRBV7-8; J gene: TRBJ1-3; D gene: -; CDR3 DNA: TGTGCCAGCAGGGGACACTCTGGAAACACCATATATTTT; CDR3 protein: CASRGHSGNTIYF
clone size: medium-sized; V gene: TRBV6-1; J gene: TRBJ2-7; D gene: -; CDR3 DNA: TGTGCCAGCACCATTTCCAGGGGATCCCCCTACGAGCAGTACTTC; CDR3 protein: CASTISRGSPYEQYF
clone size: -; V gene: TRBV5-1; J gene: TRBJ2-4; D gene: -; CDR3 DNA: TGCGCCAGCAGCTCTGAGGGAGGAGGCAAAAACATTCAGTACTTC; CDR3 protein: CASSSEGGGKNIQYF
clone size: -; V gene: TRBV30; J gene: TRBJ1-5; D gene: -; CDR3 DNA: TGTGCCTGGAGTCTGGCAGGAAATCAGCCCCAGCATTTT; CDR3 protein: CAWSLAGNQPQHF
clone size: -; V gene: TRBV2; J gene: TRBJ2-7; D gene: -; CDR3 DNA: TGTGCCAGCAGTATCATGTACGAGCAGTACTTC; CDR3 protein: CASSIMYEQYF
clone size: -; V gene: TRBV5-1; J gene: TRBJ1-4; D gene: -; CDR3 DNA: TGCGCCAGCAGCGCGTCAGGTTCAACTAATGAAAAACTGTTTTTT; CDR3 protein: CASSASGSTNEKLFF
clone size: few; V gene: TRBV27; J gene: TRBJ2-1; D gene: TRBD2; CDR3 DNA: TGTGCCAGCAGTTTTTCACTAGCGGGAGGGCCTAGTGAGCAGTTCTTC; CDR3 protein: CASSFSLAGGPSEQFF
clone size: -; V gene: TRBV29-1; J gene: TRBJ1-1; D gene: TRBD1; CDR3 DNA: TGCAGCGCCGGGACAGACACTGAAGCTTTCTTT; CDR3 protein: CSAGTDTEAFF
clone size: -; V gene: TRBV6-1; J gene: TRBJ2-5; D gene: TRBD2; CDR3 DNA: TGTGCCAGCAGTGAGGGACTACAAGAGACCCAGTACTTC; CDR3 protein: CASSEGLQETQYF
clone size: once; V gene: TRBV19; J gene: TRBJ2-7; D gene: TRBD2; CDR3 DNA: TGTGCCAGTAGTCCCCCGATTCGGGAGGGCCGGTTTGAGCAGTACTTC; CDR3 protein: CASSPPIREGRFEQYF
clone size: once; V gene: TRBV5-8; J gene: TRBJ2-3; D gene: TRBD2; CDR3 DNA: TGTGCCAGCAGCTTCCGCGGGACTAGCGGGAGGCGGCTTACGCAGTATTTT; CDR3 protein: CASSFRGTSGRRLTQYF
clone size: -; V gene: TRBV6-1; J gene: TRBJ1-5; D gene: TRBD1; CDR3 DNA: TGTGCCGCGCTTAGGGGACAGGGAGGTAATCAGCCCCAGCATTTT; CDR3 protein: CAALRGQGGNQPQHF
clone size: -; V gene: TRBV12-5; J gene: TRBJ2-7; D gene: TRBD2; CDR3 DNA: TGTGCTAGTGCCATGGGGACTAGCGGGCTCTACGAGCAGTACTTC; CDR3 protein: CASAMGTSGLYEQYF
clone size: -; V gene: TRBV19; J gene: TRBJ2-7; D gene: -; CDR3 DNA: TGTGCCAGTAGTATCTCCCCCCCTCTAACGGGGGCCTACGAGCAGTACTTC; CDR3 protein: CASSISPPLTGAYEQYF
clone size: -; V gene: TRBV5-4; J gene: TRBJ2-5; D gene: -; CDR3 DNA: TGTGCCAGCAGCTCGGCAGCCGGGATACAAGAGACCCAGTACTTC; CDR3 protein: CASSSAAGIQETQYF
clone size: -; V gene: TRBV5-1; J gene: TRBJ2-1; D gene: TRBD2; CDR3 DNA: TGCGCCAGCAGCTTGGTCGAACTAGCGGGAGCGGAGCAGTTCTTC; CDR3 protein: CASSLVELAGAEQFF
clone size: -; V gene: TRBV5-4; J gene: TRBJ2-7; D gene: -; CDR3 DNA: TGTGCCAGCTCCGCAGACAGGAGTTTCTACGAGCAGTACTTC; CDR3 protein: CASSADRSFYEQYF
clone size: -; V gene: TRBV10-3; J gene: TRBJ2-2; D gene: -; CDR3 DNA: TGTGCCATCAGTGAGGGTAGCGGGAACACCGGGGAGCTGTTTTTT; CDR3 protein: CAISEGSGNTGELFF
clone size: -; V gene: TRBV6-4; J gene: TRBJ2-3; D gene: -; CDR3 DNA: TGTGCCAGCAGTGTGATTGGTACTAGGACTAACCACACAGATACGCAGTATTTT; CDR3 protein: CASSVIGTRTNHTDTQYF
clone size: -; V gene: TRBV4-1; J gene: TRBJ2-4; D gene: -; CDR3 DNA: TGCGCCAGCAGCCAACAAGAGAGAGCCAAAAACATTCAGTACTTC; CDR3 protein: CASSQQERAKNIQYF
clone size: -; V gene: TRBV7-2; J gene: TRBJ1-1; D gene: TRBD1; CDR3 DNA: TGTGCCAGCACCTCCTCTAACTGGGACAGCCAAGCTTTCTTT; CDR3 protein: CASTSSNWDSQAFF
clone size: -; V gene: TRBV19; J gene: TRBJ2-2; D gene: -; CDR3 DNA: TGTGCCAGTAGTATAGGAGGACCAATGGGGCCCGGGGAGCTGTTTTTT; CDR3 protein: CASSIGGPMGPGELFF
clone size: -; V gene: TRBV10-3; J gene: TRBJ1-2; D gene: TRBD1; CDR3 DNA: TGTGCCATCAGCCCAACCGGGACAGGGGGCGTCTACACCTTC; CDR3 protein: CAISPTGTGGVYTF
clone size: -; V gene: TRBV5-1; J gene: TRBJ1-2; D gene: -; CDR3 DNA: TGCGCCAGCAGCTCTGATCCTCGACAGACATTCACCTTC; CDR3 protein: CASSSDPRQTFTF
clone size: -; V gene: TRBV14; J gene: TRBJ2-7; D gene: -; CDR3 DNA: TGTGCCAGCAGCCAATTACCAGGGACTTCCTACGAGCAGTACTTC; CDR3 protein: CASSQLPGTSYEQYF
clone size: once; V gene: TRBV5-1; J gene: TRBJ2-1; D gene: -; CDR3 DNA: TGCGCCAGCAGCTTGATCAATGGGCAGAGCTCCTACAATGAGCAGTTCTTC; CDR3 protein: CASSLINGQSSYNEQFF
clone size: -; V gene: TRBV21-1; J gene: TRBJ2-7; D gene: -; CDR3 DNA: TGTGCCAGCAGCAAAAAGAGGGAGTCCTACGAGCAGTACTTC; CDR3 protein: CASSKKRESYEQYF
clone size: -; V gene: TRBV6-4; J gene: TRBJ1-1; D gene: TRBD1; CDR3 DNA: TGTGCCAGCAGTGCGGAGGGGGCAAGGACTGAAGCTTTCTTT; CDR3 protein: CASSAEGARTEAFF
clone size: -; V gene: TRBV2; J gene: TRBJ2-7; D gene: TRBD1; CDR3 DNA: TGTGCCAGCAGTGAGAGGACAGGAGGTTACTACGAGCAGTACTTC; CDR3 protein: CASSERTGGYYEQYF
clone size: -; V gene: TRBV18; J gene: TRBJ2-7; D gene: TRBD2; CDR3 DNA: TGTGCCAGCTCAGAACTAGCGGGCGCCTACGAGCAGTACTTC; CDR3 protein: CASSELAGAYEQYF
clone size: -; V gene: TRBV30; J gene: TRBJ1-5; D gene: -; CDR3 DNA: TGTGCCTGGAACCGGGAAGATCAGCCCCAGCATTTT; CDR3 protein: CAWNREDQPQHF
clone size: -; V gene: TRBV4-1; J gene: TRBJ2-1; D gene: TRBD2; CDR3 DNA: TGCGCCAGCAGCCATTTTGGACTAGCGGGAAAGTACAATGAGCAGTTCTTC; CDR3 protein: CASSHFGLAGKYNEQFF
clone size: -; V gene: TRBV6-1; J gene: TRBJ1-2; D gene: -; CDR3 DNA: TGTGCCAGCAGATCAGGGTTGACGGTTGGCTACACCTTC; CDR3 protein: CASRSGLTVGYTF
clone size: -; V gene: TRBV19; J gene: TRBJ2-7; D gene: TRBD2; CDR3 DNA: TGTGCCAGTAGATCGGAAGCGGGAGAATACGAGCAGTACTTC; CDR3 protein: CASRSEAGEYEQYF